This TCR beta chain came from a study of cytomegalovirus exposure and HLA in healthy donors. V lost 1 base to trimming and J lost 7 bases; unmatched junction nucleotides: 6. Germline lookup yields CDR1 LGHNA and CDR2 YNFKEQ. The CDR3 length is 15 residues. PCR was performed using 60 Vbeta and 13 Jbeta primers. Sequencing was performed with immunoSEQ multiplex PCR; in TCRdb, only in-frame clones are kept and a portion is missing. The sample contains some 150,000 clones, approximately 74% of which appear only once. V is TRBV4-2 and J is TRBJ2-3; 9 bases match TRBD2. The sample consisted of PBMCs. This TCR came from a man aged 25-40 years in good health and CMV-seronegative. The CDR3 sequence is CASSQVSGGLNTQYF. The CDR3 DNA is TGTGCCAGCAGCCAAGTAAGCGGGGGGTTGAATACGCAGTATTTT.